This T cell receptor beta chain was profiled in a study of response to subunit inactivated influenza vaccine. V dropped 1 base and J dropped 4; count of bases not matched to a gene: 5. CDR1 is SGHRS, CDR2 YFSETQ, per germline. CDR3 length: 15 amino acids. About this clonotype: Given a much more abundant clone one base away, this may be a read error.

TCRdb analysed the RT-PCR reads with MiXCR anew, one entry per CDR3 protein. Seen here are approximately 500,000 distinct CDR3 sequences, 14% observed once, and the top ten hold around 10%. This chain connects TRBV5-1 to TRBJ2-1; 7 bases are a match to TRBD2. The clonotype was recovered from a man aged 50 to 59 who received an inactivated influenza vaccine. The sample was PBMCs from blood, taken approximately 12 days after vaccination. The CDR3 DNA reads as TGCGCCAGCAGCTTGCCCCGGGGAGGGTACAATGAGCAGTTCTTC. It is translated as CASSLPRGGYNEQFF.